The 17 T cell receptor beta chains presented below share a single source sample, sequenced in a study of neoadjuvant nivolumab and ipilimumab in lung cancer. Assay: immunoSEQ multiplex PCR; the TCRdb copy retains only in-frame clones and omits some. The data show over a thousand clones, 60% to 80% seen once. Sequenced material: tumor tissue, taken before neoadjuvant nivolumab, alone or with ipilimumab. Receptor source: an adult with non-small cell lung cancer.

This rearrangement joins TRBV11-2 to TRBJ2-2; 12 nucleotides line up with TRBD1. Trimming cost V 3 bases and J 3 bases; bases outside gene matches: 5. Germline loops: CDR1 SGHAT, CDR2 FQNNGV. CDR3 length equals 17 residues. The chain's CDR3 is CASSFGGTGGYTGELFF. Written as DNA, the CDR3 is TGTGCCAGCAGCTTCGGGGGGACAGGGGGCTACACCGGGGAGCTGTTTTTT.

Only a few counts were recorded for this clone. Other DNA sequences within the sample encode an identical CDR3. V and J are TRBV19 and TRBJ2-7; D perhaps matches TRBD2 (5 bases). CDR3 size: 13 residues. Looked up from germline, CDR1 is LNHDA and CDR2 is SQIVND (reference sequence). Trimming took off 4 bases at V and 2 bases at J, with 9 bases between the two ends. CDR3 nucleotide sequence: TGTGCCAGTAGTAGTACTAGGACCTACGAGCAGTACTTC. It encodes CASSSTRTYEQYF.

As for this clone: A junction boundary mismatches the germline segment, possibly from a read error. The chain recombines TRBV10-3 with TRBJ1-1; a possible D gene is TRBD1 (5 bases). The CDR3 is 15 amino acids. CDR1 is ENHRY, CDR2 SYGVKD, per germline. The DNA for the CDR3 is TGTGCCATCAGTCAGTCCGACAGCCAGAACACTGAAGCTTTCTTT. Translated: CAISQSDSQNTEAFF.

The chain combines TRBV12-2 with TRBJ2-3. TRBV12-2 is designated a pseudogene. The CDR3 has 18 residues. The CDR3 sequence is CASRLAEPLGEPTDTQYF. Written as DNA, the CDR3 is TGTGCAAGTCGCTTAGCGGAACCCTTAGGGGAGCCTACAGATACGCAGTATTTT.

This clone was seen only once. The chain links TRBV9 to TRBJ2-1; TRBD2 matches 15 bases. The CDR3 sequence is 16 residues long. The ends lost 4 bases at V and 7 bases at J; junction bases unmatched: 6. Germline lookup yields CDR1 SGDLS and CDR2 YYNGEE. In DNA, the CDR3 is TGTGCCAGCAGCCCCGGGACTAGCGGGAGGTCTAATGAGCAGTTCTTC. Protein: CASSPGTSGRSNEQFF.

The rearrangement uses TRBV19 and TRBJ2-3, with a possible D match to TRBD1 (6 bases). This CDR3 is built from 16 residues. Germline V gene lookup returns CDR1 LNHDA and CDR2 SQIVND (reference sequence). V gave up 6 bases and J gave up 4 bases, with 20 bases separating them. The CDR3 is CASSLGGRGWADTQYF. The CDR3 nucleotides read TGTGCCAGTAGCTTAGGAGGCAGGGGTTGGGCAGATACGCAGTATTTT.

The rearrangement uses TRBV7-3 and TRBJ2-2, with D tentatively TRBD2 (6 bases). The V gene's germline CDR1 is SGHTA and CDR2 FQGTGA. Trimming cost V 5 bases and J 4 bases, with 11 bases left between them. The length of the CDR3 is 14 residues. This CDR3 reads CASSHGDFTGELFF. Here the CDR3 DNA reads TGTGCCAGCAGCCACGGGGACTTCACCGGGGAGCTGTTTTTT.

Written as DNA, the CDR3 is TGTGCCAGCAGTTTTCCGGGACAGGGATGGAGCACAGATACGCAGTATTTT. Its translation: CASSFPGQGWSTDTQYF. This chain connects TRBV5-4 to TRBJ2-3; 9 bases agree with TRBD1. J lost 0 bases, V lost 5 bases, and 10 bases had no gene match. This CDR3 has 17 residues. The germline gives CDR1 SGHNT, CDR2 YYREEE (reference sequence).

CDR3 amino acids: CASSLTGKPQETQYF. The CDR3 DNA reads TGTGCCAGCAGCTTGACAGGGAAGCCCCAAGAGACCCAGTACTTC. J is TRBJ2-5 and V is TRBV5-4, with D possibly matching TRBD1 (6 bases). Germline V lookup: CDR1 SGHNT, CDR2 YYREEE (reference sequence). Deletions cut 1 base from V and 1 base from J, with 11 bases between. The CDR3 is 15 amino acids.

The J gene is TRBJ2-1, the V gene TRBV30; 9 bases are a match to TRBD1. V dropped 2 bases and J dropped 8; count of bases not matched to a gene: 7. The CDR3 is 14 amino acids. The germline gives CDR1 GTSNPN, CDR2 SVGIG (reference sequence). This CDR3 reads CAWSLTGGFYEQFF. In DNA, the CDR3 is TGTGCCTGGAGTCTAACAGGGGGCTTTTATGAGCAGTTCTTC. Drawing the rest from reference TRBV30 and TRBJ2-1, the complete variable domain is SQTIHQWPATLVQPVGSPLSLECTVEGTSNPNLYWYRQAAGRGLQLLFYSVGIGQISSEVPQNLSASRPQDRQFILSSKKLLLSDSGFYLCAWSLTGGFYEQFFGPGTRLTVL.

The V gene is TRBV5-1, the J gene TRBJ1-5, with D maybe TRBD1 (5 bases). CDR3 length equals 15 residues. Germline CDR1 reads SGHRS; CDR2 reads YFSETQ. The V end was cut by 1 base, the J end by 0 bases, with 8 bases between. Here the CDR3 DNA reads TGCGCCAGCAGCTTGACAGGCTATAGCAATCAGCCCCAGCATTTT. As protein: CASSLTGYSNQPQHF.

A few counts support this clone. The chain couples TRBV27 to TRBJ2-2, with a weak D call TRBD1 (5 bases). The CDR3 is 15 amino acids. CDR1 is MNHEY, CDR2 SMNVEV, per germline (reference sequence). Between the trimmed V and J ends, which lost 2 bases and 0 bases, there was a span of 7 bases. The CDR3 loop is CASSLVRANTGELFF. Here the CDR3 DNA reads TGTGCCAGCAGTTTAGTCAGGGCGAACACCGGGGAGCTGTTTTTT.

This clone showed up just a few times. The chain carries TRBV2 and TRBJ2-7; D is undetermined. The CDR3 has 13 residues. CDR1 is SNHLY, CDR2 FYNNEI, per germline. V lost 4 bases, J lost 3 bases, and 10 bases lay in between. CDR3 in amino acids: CASSVVGNYEQYF. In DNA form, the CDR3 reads TGTGCCAGCAGTGTAGTAGGGAACTACGAGCAGTACTTC.

CDR3 nucleotides: TGTGCCAGCTCACCATCGTCCAAAAACATTCAGTACTTC. This sequence encodes CASSPSSKNIQYF. The chain combines TRBV18 with TRBJ2-4; unclear D gene. The CDR3 length is 13 residues. Germline V gives CDR1 KGHSH, CDR2 LQKENI. Trimming pared 2 bases from V and 2 bases from J, leaving 4 bases between.

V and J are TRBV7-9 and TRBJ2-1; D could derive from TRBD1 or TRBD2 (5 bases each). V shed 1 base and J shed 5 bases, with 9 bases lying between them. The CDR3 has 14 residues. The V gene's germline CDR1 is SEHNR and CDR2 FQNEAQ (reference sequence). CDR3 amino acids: CASSLGGGNNEQFF. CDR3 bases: TGTGCCAGCAGCTTAGGTGGGGGAAACAATGAGCAGTTCTTC.

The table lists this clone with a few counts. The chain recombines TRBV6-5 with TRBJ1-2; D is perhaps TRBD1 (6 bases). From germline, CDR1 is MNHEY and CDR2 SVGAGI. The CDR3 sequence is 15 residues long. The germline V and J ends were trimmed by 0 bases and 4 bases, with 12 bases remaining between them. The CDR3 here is CASSYSGGLVYGYTF. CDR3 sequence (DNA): TGTGCCAGCAGTTACTCGGGGGGGCTGGTCTATGGCTACACCTTC.

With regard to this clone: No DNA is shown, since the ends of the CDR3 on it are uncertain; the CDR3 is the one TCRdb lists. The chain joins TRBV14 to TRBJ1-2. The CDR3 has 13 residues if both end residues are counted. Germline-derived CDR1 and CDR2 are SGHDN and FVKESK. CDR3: CASSTSAGSGYTF.